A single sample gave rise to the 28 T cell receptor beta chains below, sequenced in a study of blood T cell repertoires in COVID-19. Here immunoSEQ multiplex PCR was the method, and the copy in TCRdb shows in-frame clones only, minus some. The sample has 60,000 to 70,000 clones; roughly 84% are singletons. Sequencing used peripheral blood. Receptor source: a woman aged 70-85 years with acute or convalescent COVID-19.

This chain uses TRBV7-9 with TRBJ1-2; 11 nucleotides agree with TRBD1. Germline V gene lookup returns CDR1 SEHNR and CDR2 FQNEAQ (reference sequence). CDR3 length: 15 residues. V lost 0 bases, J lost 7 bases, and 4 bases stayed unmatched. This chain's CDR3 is CASSLAEGQGAGYTF. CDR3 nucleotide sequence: TGTGCCAGCAGCTTAGCGGAAGGACAGGGGGCTGGCTACACCTTC.

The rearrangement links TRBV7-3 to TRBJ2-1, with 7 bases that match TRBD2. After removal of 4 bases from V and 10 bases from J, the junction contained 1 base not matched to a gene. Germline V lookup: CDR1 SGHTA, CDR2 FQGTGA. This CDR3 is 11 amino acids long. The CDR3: CASSSGGEQFF. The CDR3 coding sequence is TGTGCCAGCAGCTCCGGGGGGGAGCAGTTCTTC.

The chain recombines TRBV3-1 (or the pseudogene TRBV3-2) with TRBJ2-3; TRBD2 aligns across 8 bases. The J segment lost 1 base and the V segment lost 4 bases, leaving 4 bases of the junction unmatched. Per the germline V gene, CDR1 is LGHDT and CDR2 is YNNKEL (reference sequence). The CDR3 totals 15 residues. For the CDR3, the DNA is TGTGCCAGCAGCCTCCCCGGGGGGGGCACAGATACGCAGTATTTT. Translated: CASSLPGGGTDTQYF.

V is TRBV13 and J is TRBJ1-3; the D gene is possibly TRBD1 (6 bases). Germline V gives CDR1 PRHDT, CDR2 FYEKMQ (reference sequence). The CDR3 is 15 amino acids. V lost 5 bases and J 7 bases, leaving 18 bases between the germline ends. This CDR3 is CASSARGPSSNTIYF. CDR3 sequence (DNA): TGTGCCAGCAGCGCCAGGGGTCCATCGAGCAACACCATATATTTT.

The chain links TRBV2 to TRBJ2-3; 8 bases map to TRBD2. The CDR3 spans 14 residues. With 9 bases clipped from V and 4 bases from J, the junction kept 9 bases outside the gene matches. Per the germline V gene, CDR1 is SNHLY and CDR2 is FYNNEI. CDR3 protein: CASRFGGDADTQYF. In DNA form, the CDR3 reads TGTGCCAGTAGGTTCGGGGGGGACGCAGATACGCAGTATTTT.

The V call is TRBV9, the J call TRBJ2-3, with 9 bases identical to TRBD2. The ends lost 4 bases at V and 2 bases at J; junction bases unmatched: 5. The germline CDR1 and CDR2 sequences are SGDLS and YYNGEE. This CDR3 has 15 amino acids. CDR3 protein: CASSQTSGYTDTQYF. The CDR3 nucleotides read TGTGCCAGCAGCCAGACTAGCGGCTACACAGATACGCAGTATTTT.

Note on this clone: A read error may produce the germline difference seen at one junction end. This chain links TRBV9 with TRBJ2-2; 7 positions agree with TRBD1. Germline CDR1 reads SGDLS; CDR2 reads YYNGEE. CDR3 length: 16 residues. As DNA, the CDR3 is TGTGCCAGCAACGTAGTAACAGGGGCGGCCACCGGGGAGCTGTTTTTT. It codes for CASNVVTGAATGELFF.

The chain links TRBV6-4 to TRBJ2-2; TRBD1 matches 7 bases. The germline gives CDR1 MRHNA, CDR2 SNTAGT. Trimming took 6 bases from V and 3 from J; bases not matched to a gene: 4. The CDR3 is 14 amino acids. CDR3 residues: CASSPGTDTGELFF. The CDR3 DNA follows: TGTGCCAGCAGCCCCGGGACAGACACCGGGGAGCTGTTTTTT.

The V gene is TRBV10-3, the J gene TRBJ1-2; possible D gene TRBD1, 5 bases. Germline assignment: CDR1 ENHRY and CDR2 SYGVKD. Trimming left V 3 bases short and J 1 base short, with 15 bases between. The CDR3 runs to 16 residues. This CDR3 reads CAISDPSGAYNYGYTF. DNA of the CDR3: TGTGCCATCAGTGACCCCAGCGGGGCCTATAACTATGGCTACACCTTC.

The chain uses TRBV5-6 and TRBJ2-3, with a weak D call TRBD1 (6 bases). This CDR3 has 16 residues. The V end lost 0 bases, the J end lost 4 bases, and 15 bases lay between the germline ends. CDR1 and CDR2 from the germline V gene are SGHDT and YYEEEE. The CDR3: CASSLAAGARADTQYF. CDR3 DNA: TGTGCCAGCAGCTTGGCCGCAGGGGCCCGCGCAGATACGCAGTATTTT.

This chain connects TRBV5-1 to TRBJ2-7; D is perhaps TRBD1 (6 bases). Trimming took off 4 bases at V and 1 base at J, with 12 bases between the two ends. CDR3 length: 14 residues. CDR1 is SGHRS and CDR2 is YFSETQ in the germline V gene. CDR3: CASSGRTDSYEQYF. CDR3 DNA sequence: TGCGCCAGCAGCGGGCGGACAGATTCCTACGAGCAGTACTTC.

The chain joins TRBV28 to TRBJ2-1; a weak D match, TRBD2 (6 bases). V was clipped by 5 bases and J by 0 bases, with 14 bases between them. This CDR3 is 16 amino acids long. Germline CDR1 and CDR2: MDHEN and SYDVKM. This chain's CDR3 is CASSPPRTTSYNEQFF. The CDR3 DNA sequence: TGTGCCAGCAGTCCCCCTAGGACTACCTCCTACAATGAGCAGTTCTTC.

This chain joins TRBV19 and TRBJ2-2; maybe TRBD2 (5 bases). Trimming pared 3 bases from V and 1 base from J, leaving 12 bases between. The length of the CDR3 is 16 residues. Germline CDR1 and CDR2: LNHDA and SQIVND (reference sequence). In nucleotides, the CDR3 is TGTGCCAGTAGTATCCCTAGCAGGAGGAACACCGGGGAGCTGTTTTTT. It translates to CASSIPSRRNTGELFF.

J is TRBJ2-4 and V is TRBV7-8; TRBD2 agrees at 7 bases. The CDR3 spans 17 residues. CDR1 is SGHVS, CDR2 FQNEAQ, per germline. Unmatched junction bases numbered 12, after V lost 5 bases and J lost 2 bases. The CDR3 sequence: CASSPSGGAISKNIQYF. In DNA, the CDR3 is TGTGCCAGCAGCCCGTCGGGGGGAGCAATTTCCAAAAACATTCAGTACTTC.

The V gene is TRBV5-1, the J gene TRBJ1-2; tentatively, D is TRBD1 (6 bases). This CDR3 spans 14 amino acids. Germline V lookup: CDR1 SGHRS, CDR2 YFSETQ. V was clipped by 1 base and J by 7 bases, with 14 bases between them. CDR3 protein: CASSLLAGEGGYTF. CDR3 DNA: TGCGCCAGCAGCTTGCTGGCAGGGGAAGGTGGCTACACCTTC.

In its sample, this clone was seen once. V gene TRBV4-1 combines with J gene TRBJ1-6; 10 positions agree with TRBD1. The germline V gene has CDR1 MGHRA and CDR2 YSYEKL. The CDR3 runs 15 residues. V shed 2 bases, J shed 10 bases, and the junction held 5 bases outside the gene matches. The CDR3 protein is CASSQSGTGVSPLHF. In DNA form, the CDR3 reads TGCGCCAGCAGCCAATCCGGGACAGGGGTATCACCCCTCCACTTT.

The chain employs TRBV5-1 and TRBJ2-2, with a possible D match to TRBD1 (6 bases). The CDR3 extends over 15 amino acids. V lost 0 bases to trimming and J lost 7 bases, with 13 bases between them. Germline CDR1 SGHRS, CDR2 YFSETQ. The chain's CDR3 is CASSLAQGLGGELFF. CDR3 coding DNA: TGCGCCAGCAGCTTGGCCCAGGGGCTAGGCGGGGAGCTGTTTTTT.

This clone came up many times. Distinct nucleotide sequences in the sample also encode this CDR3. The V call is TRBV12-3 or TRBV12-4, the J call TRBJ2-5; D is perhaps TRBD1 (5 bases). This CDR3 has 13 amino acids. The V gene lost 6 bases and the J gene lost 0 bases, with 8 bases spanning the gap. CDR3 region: CASSRTNQETQYF. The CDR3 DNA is TGTGCCAGCAGCCGGACAAACCAAGAGACCCAGTACTTC.

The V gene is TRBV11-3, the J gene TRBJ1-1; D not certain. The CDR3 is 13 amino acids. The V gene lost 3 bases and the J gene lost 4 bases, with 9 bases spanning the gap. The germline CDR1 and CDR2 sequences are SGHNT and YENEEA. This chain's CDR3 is CASSFQYGTEAFF. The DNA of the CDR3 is TGTGCCAGCAGCTTTCAGTATGGCACTGAAGCTTTCTTT.

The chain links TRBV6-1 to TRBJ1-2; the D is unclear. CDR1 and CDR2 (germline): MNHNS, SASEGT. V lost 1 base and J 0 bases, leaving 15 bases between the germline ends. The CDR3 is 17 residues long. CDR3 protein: CASSEGAHRSANYGYTF. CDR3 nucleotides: TGTGCCAGCAGTGAAGGAGCCCATCGGTCTGCTAACTATGGCTACACCTTC.

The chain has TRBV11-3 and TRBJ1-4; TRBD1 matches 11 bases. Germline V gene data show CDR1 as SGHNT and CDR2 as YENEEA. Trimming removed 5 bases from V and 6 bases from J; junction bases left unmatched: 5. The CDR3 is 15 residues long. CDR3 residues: CASSLRTGGYEKLFF. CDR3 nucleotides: TGTGCCAGCAGCCTTCGGACAGGGGGCTATGAAAAACTGTTTTTT.

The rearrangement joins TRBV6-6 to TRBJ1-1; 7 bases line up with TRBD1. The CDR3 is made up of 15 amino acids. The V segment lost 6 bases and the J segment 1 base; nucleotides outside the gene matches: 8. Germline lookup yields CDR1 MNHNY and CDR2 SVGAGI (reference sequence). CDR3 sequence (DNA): TGTGCCAGCAGAAATTACAGGGGATGGAACACTGAAGCTTTCTTT. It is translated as CASRNYRGWNTEAFF.

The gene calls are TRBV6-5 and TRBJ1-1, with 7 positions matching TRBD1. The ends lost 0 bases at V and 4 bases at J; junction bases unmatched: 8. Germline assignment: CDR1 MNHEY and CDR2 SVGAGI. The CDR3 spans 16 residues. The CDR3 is CASSYSGFTGATEAFF. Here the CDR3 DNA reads TGTGCCAGCAGTTACTCGGGGTTTACAGGGGCCACTGAAGCTTTCTTT.

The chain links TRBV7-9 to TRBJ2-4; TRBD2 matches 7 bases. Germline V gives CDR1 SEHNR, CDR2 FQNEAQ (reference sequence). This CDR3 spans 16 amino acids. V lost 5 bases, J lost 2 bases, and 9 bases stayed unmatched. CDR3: CASSPPGGRPKNIQYF. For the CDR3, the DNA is TGTGCCAGCAGCCCCCCGGGGGGTCGACCCAAAAACATTCAGTACTTC. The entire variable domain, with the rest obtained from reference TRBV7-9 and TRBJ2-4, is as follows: DTGVSQNPRHKITKRGQNVTFRCDPISEHNRLYWYRQTLGQGPEFLTYFQNEAQLEKSRLLSDRFSAERPKGSFSTLEIQRTEQGDSAMYLCASSPPGGRPKNIQYFGAGTRLSVL.

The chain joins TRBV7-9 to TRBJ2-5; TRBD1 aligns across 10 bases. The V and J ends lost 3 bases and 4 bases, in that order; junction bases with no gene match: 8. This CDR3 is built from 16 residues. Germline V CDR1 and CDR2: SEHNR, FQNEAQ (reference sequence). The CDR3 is CASSLGWTGGGETQYF. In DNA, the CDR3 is TGTGCCAGCAGCTTGGGTTGGACAGGGGGAGGAGAGACCCAGTACTTC.

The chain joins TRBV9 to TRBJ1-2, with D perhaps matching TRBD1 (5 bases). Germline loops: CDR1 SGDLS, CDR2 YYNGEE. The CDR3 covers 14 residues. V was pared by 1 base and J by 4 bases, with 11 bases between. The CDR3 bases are TGTGCCAGCAGCGTATTGGGGGGGAGCTATGGCTACACCTTC. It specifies CASSVLGGSYGYTF.

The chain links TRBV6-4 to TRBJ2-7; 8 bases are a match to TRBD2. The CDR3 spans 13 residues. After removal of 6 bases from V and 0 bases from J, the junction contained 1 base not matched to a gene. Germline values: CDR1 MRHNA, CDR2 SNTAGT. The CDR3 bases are TGTGCCAGCAGAACTAGCGGCTCCTACGAGCAGTACTTC. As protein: CASRTSGSYEQYF.

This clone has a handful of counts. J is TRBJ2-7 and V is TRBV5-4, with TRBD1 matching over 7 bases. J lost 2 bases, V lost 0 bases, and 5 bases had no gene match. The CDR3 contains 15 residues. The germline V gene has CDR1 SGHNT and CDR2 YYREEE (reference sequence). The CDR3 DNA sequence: TGTGCCAGCAGCTTGGCAGGGACAGCTACCTACGAGCAGTACTTC. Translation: CASSLAGTATYEQYF.